There are many counts of the clone carrying this T cell receptor (beta chain). This sample was included in a study of shared clonotypes between healthy human individuals. Germline lookup yields CDR1 SGDLS and CDR2 YYNGEE. The CDR3 contains 18 residues. Trimming stripped 4 bases from V and 4 bases from J, with 23 bases between. Repertoires were generated with immunoSEQ multiplex PCR, while TCRdb's copy carries only in-frame clones and drops some. The sample contains 300,000 to 350,000 clones, 73% of which appear only once. The genes are TRBV9 and TRBJ1-4; tentatively, D is TRBD1 (6 bases). The sequenced material came from memory CD4+ T cells sorted from blood. Documented subset: CD45RA-negative fraction. This TCR derives from a man in his thirties or forties in good health. Here the CDR3 reads CASSRRPGQRGVNEKLFF. CDR3 DNA sequence: TGTGCCAGCAGCCGACGACCAGGACAAAGGGGGGTTAATGAAAAACTGTTTTTT. The whole variable domain, remainder taken from reference TRBV9 and TRBJ1-4, is DSGVTQTPKHLITATGQRVTLRCSPRSGDLSVYWYQQSLDQGLQFLIQYYNGEERAKGNILERFSAQQFPDLHSELNLSSLELGDSALYFCASSRRPGQRGVNEKLFFGSGTQLSVL.